Listed below are T cell receptor beta chains from one sample, sequenced in a study of metastatic and nonmetastatic thyroid tumors. TCRdb reanalyzed the PCR reads via MiXCR. The repertoire has fewer than 5,500 clones, 25% to 30% of them found once; the top ten carry 14%. Input material: adjacent normal tissue. The source of these receptors is a female donor with papillary thyroid cancer or a benign thyroid nodule (not recorded which). Some clones in this sample may be carry-over from other donors' samples. CDR3s include the opening cysteine and the closing phenylalanine or tryptophan. A D gene is named only where the DNA matches it firmly. Rows may omit the clone size; those that give it use once, few, many or a size class.

clone size: .
J gene: TRBJ1-1
D gene: TRBD1
V gene: TRBV12-3/TRBV12-4
CDR3 DNA: TGTGCCAGCAGTTCCACCGGGACAGGGGGCACTGAAGCTTTCTTT
CDR3 protein: CASSSTGTGGTEAFF

clone size: medium-sized
J gene: TRBJ2-7
D gene: TRBD1
V gene: TRBV6-1
CDR3 DNA: TGTGCCAGCAGAGAAAGGTGGGGACAGACTGGCGAGCAGTACTTC
CDR3 protein: CASRERWGQTGEQYF

clone size: once
J gene: TRBJ1-5
D gene: .
V gene: TRBV7-8
CDR3 DNA: TGTGCCAGCATCTTAGCTCGGGCGGGGAATCAGCCCCAGCATTTT
CDR3 protein: CASILARAGNQPQHF

clone size: few
J gene: TRBJ2-4
D gene: TRBD2
V gene: TRBV9
CDR3 DNA: TGTGCCAGCAGTGTAGGACTAGCGGGAAACACTCAGTACTTC
CDR3 protein: CASSVGLAGNTQYF

clone size: .
J gene: TRBJ2-5
D gene: .
V gene: TRBV5-4
CDR3 DNA: TGTGCCAGCAGCCGGACTCTGGCTGAGGGGGAGACCCATCACTTC
CDR3 protein: CASSRTLAEGETHHF

clone size: medium-sized
J gene: TRBJ1-4
D gene: .
V gene: TRBV2
CDR3 DNA: TGTGCCGTCCCACAGGGAGTCGATGAAAAACTGTTTTTT
CDR3 protein: CAVPQGVDEKLFF

clone size: .
J gene: TRBJ1-2
D gene: .
V gene: TRBV20-1
CDR3 DNA: TGCAGTGCCCCCGGGGCAGCGGAAGGCTACACCTTC
CDR3 protein: CSAPGAAEGYTF

clone size: medium-sized
J gene: TRBJ1-1
D gene: TRBD1
V gene: TRBV6-1
CDR3 DNA: TGTGCCAGCAGTCTGACAGGGGGGATTAAAGCTTTCTTT
CDR3 protein: CASSLTGGIKAFF

clone size: .
J gene: TRBJ1-2
D gene: .
V gene: TRBV12-3/TRBV12-4
CDR3 DNA: TGTGCCAGCAGTTCACGCCATAGCTACCCCTTC
CDR3 protein: CASSSRHSYPF

clone size: few
J gene: TRBJ1-3
D gene: TRBD1
V gene: TRBV29-1
CDR3 DNA: TGCAGCGTTGGGTTGGGACAGGCTGGAAACACCATATATTTT
CDR3 protein: CSVGLGQAGNTIYF

clone size: few
J gene: TRBJ1-3
D gene: .
V gene: TRBV12-3/TRBV12-4
CDR3 DNA: TGTGCCAGCAGTTTCGCCGGCCGCGGCTCTGGAAACACCATATATTTT
CDR3 protein: CASSFAGRGSGNTIYF

clone size: medium-sized
J gene: TRBJ1-1
D gene: .
V gene: TRBV6-4
CDR3 DNA: TGTGCCGCACAGGGAAAGGGGAACACTGAAGCTTTCTTT
CDR3 protein: CAAQGKGNTEAFF

clone size: .
J gene: TRBJ2-2
D gene: .
V gene: TRBV27
CDR3 DNA: TGTGCCAGCAGTTCCCGAACTAGGAACGGGGAGCTGTTTTTT
CDR3 protein: CASSSRTRNGELFF

clone size: medium-sized
J gene: TRBJ1-1
D gene: TRBD1
V gene: TRBV12-3/TRBV12-4
CDR3 DNA: TGTGCCAGCACCAAGGACAGGGGAACTGAAGCTTTCTTT
CDR3 protein: CASTKDRGTEAFF

clone size: medium-sized
J gene: TRBJ1-4
D gene: TRBD1
V gene: TRBV6-6
CDR3 DNA: TGTGCCAGCAGATCGGCCCTCGGGACAGGGGAACTCGGGGGTGAAAAACTGTTTTTT
CDR3 protein: CASRSALGTGELGGEKLFF

clone size: medium-sized
J gene: TRBJ2-2
D gene: .
V gene: TRBV20-1
CDR3 DNA: TGCAGTGCTGACCTCTCTAGTGGTACCGGGGAGCTGTTTTTT
CDR3 protein: CSADLSSGTGELFF

clone size: once
J gene: TRBJ2-7
D gene: TRBD2
V gene: TRBV11-1
CDR3 DNA: TGTGCCAGCAGCTCCACTAACCCTAGCGGGCCGAGGGCGGACGAGCAGTACTTC
CDR3 protein: CASSSTNPSGPRADEQYF

clone size: few
J gene: TRBJ1-6
D gene: TRBD1
V gene: TRBV6-1
CDR3 DNA: TGTGCCAGCACCCTTCTCAGGGGGGGTCCGGCATATTCACCCCTCCACTTT
CDR3 protein: CASTLLRGGPAYSPLHF

clone size: medium-sized
J gene: TRBJ2-7
D gene: .
V gene: TRBV6-6
CDR3 DNA: TGTGCCAGCAGTCCGACAGGGACTAGGATCCCGGAAGGCTACGAGCAGTACTTC
CDR3 protein: CASSPTGTRIPEGYEQYF

clone size: many
J gene: TRBJ2-3
D gene: TRBD2
V gene: TRBV4-2
CDR3 DNA: TGTGCCAGCAGCCTAGGTAAGGAGCGACTAGCGGGAGCAGATACGCAGTATTTT
CDR3 protein: CASSLGKERLAGADTQYF

clone size: medium-sized
J gene: TRBJ2-3
D gene: TRBD2
V gene: TRBV7-1
CDR3 DNA: TGTGCCAGCAGCTCCACTAACCCTAGCGGGCCGAGGACCACAGATACGCAGTATTTT
CDR3 protein: CASSSTNPSGPRTTDTQYF

clone size: large
J gene: TRBJ1-2
D gene: .
V gene: TRBV20-1
CDR3 DNA: TGCAGTGCTAGACGAAATGGCTACACCTTC
CDR3 protein: CSARRNGYTF

clone size: .
J gene: TRBJ2-7
D gene: TRBD1
V gene: TRBV28
CDR3 DNA: TGTGCCACCTCTTCCGGGACAGGGGGCTCCTACGAGCAGTACTTC
CDR3 protein: CATSSGTGGSYEQYF

clone size: .
J gene: TRBJ2-7
D gene: .
V gene: TRBV6-1
CDR3 DNA: TGTGCCAGCAGTGAAGTGGGAGCACTCTACGAGCAGTACTTC
CDR3 protein: CASSEVGALYEQYF

clone size: few
J gene: TRBJ2-1
D gene: .
V gene: TRBV7-9
CDR3 DNA: TGTGCCAGCATCACACCCGCGGGTGAGCAGTTCTTC
CDR3 protein: CASITPAGEQFF

clone size: .
J gene: TRBJ1-1
D gene: .
V gene: TRBV7-2
CDR3 DNA: TGTGCCAGCAGCTTAGGGCAGGGCTATGAAGCTTTCTTT
CDR3 protein: CASSLGQGYEAFF

clone size: few
J gene: TRBJ2-3
D gene: .
V gene: TRBV9
CDR3 DNA: TGTGCCAGTAGCGTCAGTGCCCACACAGATACGCAGTATTTT
CDR3 protein: CASSVSAHTDTQYF

clone size: .
J gene: TRBJ2-7
D gene: .
V gene: TRBV7-6
CDR3 DNA: TGTGCCAGCAGCGACGACATTTACGAGCAGTACTTC
CDR3 protein: CASSDDIYEQYF

clone size: once
J gene: TRBJ1-1
D gene: .
V gene: TRBV3-1
CDR3 DNA: TGTGCCAGCAGCCATGTGTACAGCTGGGGCACTGAAGCTTTCTTT
CDR3 protein: CASSHVYSWGTEAFF

clone size: .
J gene: TRBJ1-1
D gene: .
V gene: TRBV6-2/TRBV6-3
CDR3 DNA: TGTGCCAGCAGTTACCCAGAATTGAACACTGAAGCTTTCTTT
CDR3 protein: CASSYPELNTEAFF

clone size: medium-sized
J gene: TRBJ2-1
D gene: TRBD1
V gene: TRBV10-3
CDR3 DNA: TGTGCCATCTGGGACAGGGACTACAATGAGCAGTTCTTC
CDR3 protein: CAIWDRDYNEQFF

clone size: .
J gene: TRBJ2-7
D gene: .
V gene: TRBV20-1
CDR3 DNA: TGCAGTGCTAGAGGTCCCGGGACGTCCTACGAGCAGTACTTC
CDR3 protein: CSARGPGTSYEQYF

clone size: medium-sized
J gene: TRBJ2-3
D gene: .
V gene: TRBV7-2
CDR3 DNA: TGTGCCAGCAGCTCCCGGGGCCAAGGCGATACGCAGTATTTT
CDR3 protein: CASSSRGQGDTQYF

clone size: large
J gene: TRBJ2-7
D gene: TRBD1
V gene: TRBV30
CDR3 DNA: TGTGCCTGGAGTGTACACAGGGGGTCCGAGCAGTACTTC
CDR3 protein: CAWSVHRGSEQYF

clone size: .
J gene: TRBJ2-1
D gene: TRBD2
V gene: TRBV19
CDR3 DNA: TGTGCCAGTAGTATCGTGACTAGCGGGATATGCGGTGAGCAGTTCTTC
CDR3 protein: CASSIVTSGICGEQFF

clone size: once
J gene: TRBJ2-2
D gene: .
V gene: TRBV11-2
CDR3 DNA: TGTGCCAGCAGCTTAGGAGGGCGGGCGAACACCGGGGAGCTGTTTTTT
CDR3 protein: CASSLGGRANTGELFF

clone size: many
J gene: TRBJ1-4
D gene: .
V gene: TRBV4-3
CDR3 DNA: TGCGCCAGCAGCCAAGATCAGTCAAGGGATGAAAAACTGTTTTTT
CDR3 protein: CASSQDQSRDEKLFF

clone size: .
J gene: TRBJ2-3
D gene: .
V gene: TRBV11-3
CDR3 DNA: TGTGCCAGCAGCTTCGGTGCAGATACGCAGTATTTT
CDR3 protein: CASSFGADTQYF

clone size: many
J gene: TRBJ2-3
D gene: .
V gene: TRBV5-4
CDR3 DNA: TGTGCCAGCAGCTTCTTCCTCGCGGATACGCAGTATTTT
CDR3 protein: CASSFFLADTQYF

clone size: medium-sized
J gene: TRBJ2-7
D gene: TRBD1
V gene: TRBV20-1
CDR3 DNA: TGCAGTGCTGGGGACAGGTCTCACTCCTACGAGCAGTACTTC
CDR3 protein: CSAGDRSHSYEQYF

clone size: .
J gene: TRBJ2-1
D gene: TRBD1
V gene: TRBV7-7
CDR3 DNA: TGTGCTAGCAGCTTGGATTGGACAGGGGCCAATGAGCAGTTCTTC
CDR3 protein: CASSLDWTGANEQFF

clone size: medium-sized
J gene: TRBJ2-5
D gene: .
V gene: TRBV9
CDR3 DNA: TGTGCCAGCAGCGTCGCAACAGGGCCGGAGACCCAGTACTTC
CDR3 protein: CASSVATGPETQYF

clone size: few
J gene: TRBJ1-5
D gene: .
V gene: TRBV6-1
CDR3 DNA: TGTGCCAGCAGTCCAATCACCGGGACACCCCAGCATTTT
CDR3 protein: CASSPITGTPQHF

clone size: .
J gene: TRBJ2-7
D gene: .
V gene: TRBV6-1
CDR3 DNA: TGTGCAAGCAAAGAGTTAGAGCATTACTTC
CDR3 protein: CASKELEHYF

clone size: medium-sized
J gene: TRBJ2-5
D gene: TRBD2
V gene: TRBV6-1
CDR3 DNA: TGTGCCAGCAGTGAAGTCGGGGCGGGAGTGACCCAGTACTTC
CDR3 protein: CASSEVGAGVTQYF

clone size: medium-sized
J gene: TRBJ2-7
D gene: .
V gene: TRBV6-2/TRBV6-3
CDR3 DNA: TGTGCCAGCGCACAGGGTCTATACGAGCAGTACTTC
CDR3 protein: CASAQGLYEQYF